The 7 T cell receptor beta chains in this list originate from one sample, sequenced in a study of CD8 T cells in Susac syndrome (dated 2019 in TCRdb). Libraries were made using the immunoSEQ multiplex PCR assay. RNA was extracted with the RNeasy kit and about 0.5 to 1 ug was reverse transcribed using random hexamers. TCRdb reran the public reads through fastp at Q25 and MiXCR, keeping productive beta chains. CDR3 protein sequences are deduplicated, and each keeps its most common genes and DNA. Present in this sample are approximately 280,000 distinct CDR3 sequences, approximately 84% of which were seen just once. Of the sample, about 0.11% falls within the top ten clones. What was sequenced was CD8+ T cells from PBMCs. These receptors came from a human donor with multiple sclerosis.

The chain links TRBV7-9 to TRBJ2-2; 10 positions agree with TRBD2. The CDR3 length is 15 residues. V dropped 6 bases and J dropped 5; count of bases not matched to a gene: 6. The germline V gene encodes CDR1 SEHNR and CDR2 FQNEAQ (reference sequence). CDR3 DNA: TGTGCCAGCAGAGAACTAGCGGGATCGACCGGGGAGCTGTTTTTT. Translating it yields CASRELAGSTGELFF.

The genes are TRBV11-1 and TRBJ2-3, with D perhaps TRBD1 or TRBD2 (6 bases each). Trimming took off 5 bases at V and 10 bases at J, with 37 bases between the two ends. From germline, CDR1 is SGHAT and CDR2 FQDESV (reference sequence). This CDR3 comprises 20 residues. The CDR3 loop is CASSVTSGPGAGVYLRAQYF. CDR3 in DNA: TGTGCCAGCAGCGTGACGTCCGGCCCGGGGGCAGGGGTATATCTTCGGGCGCAGTATTTT. Full variable domain (remainder filled in from reference TRBV11-1 and TRBJ2-3): EAEVAQSPRYKITEKSQAVAFWCDPISGHATLYWYRQILGQGPELLVQFQDESVVDDSQLPKDRFSAERLKGVDSTLKIQPAELGDSAMYLCASSVTSGPGAGVYLRAQYFGPGTRLTVL.

This sequence joins TRBV7-3 and TRBJ2-4, with 12 bases fitting TRBD2. Germline V lookup: CDR1 SGHTA, CDR2 FQGTGA. Losses at the gene ends were 7 bases for V and 6 bases for J; bases not matched to a gene: 13. CDR3 length: 17 residues. This chain's CDR3 is CASTLRLAGADRNIQYF. In DNA form, the CDR3 reads TGTGCCAGCACCCTTAGACTAGCGGGAGCCGATAGAAACATTCAGTACTTC. Using reference TRBV7-3 and TRBJ2-4 for the parts outside the CDR3, the full variable domain is GAGVSQTPSNKVTEKGKYVELRCDPISGHTALYWYRQSLGQGPEFLIYFQGTGAADDSGLPNDRFFAVRPEGSVSTLKIQRTERGDSAVYLCASTLRLAGADRNIQYFGAGTRLSVL.

The DNA of the CDR3 is TGCGCCAGCAGCTCTACAGGGTCCGGCTACACCTTC. This gives the protein CASSSTGSGYTF. The V and J genes are TRBV4-1 and TRBJ1-2; perhaps TRBD1 as D (6 bases). There are 12 residues in the CDR3. Trimming pared 5 bases from V and 8 bases from J, leaving 12 bases between. Looked up from germline, CDR1 is MGHRA and CDR2 is YSYEKL.

CDR3 residues: CASSSPELGGTQYF. CDR3 coding DNA: TGTGCCAGCAGTTCCCCCGAACTGGGAGGGACCCAGTACTTC. The gene calls are TRBV27 and TRBJ2-5; D perhaps matches TRBD2 (6 bases). The V end was cut by 4 bases, the J end by 7 bases, with 16 bases between. The CDR3 has 14 amino acids. CDR1 is MNHEY, CDR2 SMNVEV, per germline (reference sequence).

For the CDR3, the DNA is TGCAGTGCTAGAGCAGGCAGTGGTTCTAGCAATCAGCCCCAGCATTTT. This encodes CSARAGSGSSNQPQHF. The chain couples TRBV20-1 to TRBJ1-5; D remains ambiguous. There are 16 residues in the CDR3. Germline assignment: CDR1 DFQATT and CDR2 SNEGSKA (reference sequence). The V end was cut by 1 base, the J end by 0 bases, with 13 bases between.

J is TRBJ2-2 and V is TRBV28; TRBD1 agrees at 9 bases. Germline values: CDR1 MDHEN, CDR2 SYDVKM. The V gene end was trimmed by 2 bases and the J gene end by 4 bases; junction bases not matched to a gene: 2. This CDR3 is 15 amino acids long. The CDR3 DNA reads TGTGCCAGCAGTTTAACAGGGGGCGGCACCGGGGAGCTGTTTTTT. Its protein product is CASSLTGGGTGELFF.